This TCR beta chain was recovered during a study of graft-versus-host responses after intestinal transplantation. Study overall: The recipients all started with anti-thymocyte globulin induction and then took tacrolimus and steroids for roughly 3 years.

CDR3 length: 16 amino acids. Germline V lookup: CDR1 SSHAT, CDR2 FNYEAQ (reference sequence). The J segment lost 6 bases and the V segment lost 5 bases, leaving 11 bases of the junction unmatched. As for this clone: Its specificity is not known.

Measured with immunoSEQ multiplex PCR; TCRdb has only the in-frame clones, and not every one. Altogether roughly 97,000 clones are present, roughly nine tenths being singletons, with the ten largest covering approximately 0.97%. The sample was unstimulated CD4+ T cells sorted from spleen or lymph node cells, taken before intestinal transplant. This clonotype was sampled from a human donor who received an intestinal transplant. The rearrangement uses TRBV7-7 and TRBJ2-1, with 9 bases identical to TRBD1. The CDR3, as DNA: TGTGCCAGCAGCCTAGGGGGGACAGGGAGGGGCAATGAGCAGTTCTTC. Amino acids: CASSLGGTGRGNEQFF.